The 32 T cell receptor beta chains reported below all come from one sample, sequenced in a study of long-term antiretroviral therapy in people with HIV (dated by TCRdb to 2021 to 2024). The immunoSEQ hsTCRB v3.0 assay was used at survey level resolution for TRB variable region sequencing. TCRdb provides this immuneACCESS table in a form limited to in-frame rearrangements. Some clones are lacking; in checked studies, under half of them reflect an unresolved V gene, and why the rest are absent is not known. The sample has roughly 19,000 clones on record, 65% to 85% of them singletons. Clones ranked in the top ten supply approximately 8.8% of the sample. The source material was unsorted PBMCs, sampled 1.2 years after starting antiretroviral therapy. The receptors stem from a woman aged 40-49 years with HIV.

This chain links TRBV18 with TRBJ2-7; 7 nucleotides agree with TRBD2. This CDR3 has 14 residues. CDR1 and CDR2 (germline): KGHSH, LQKENI. The V and J ends lost 4 bases and 4 bases, in that order; junction bases with no gene match: 7. In DNA, the CDR3 is TGTGCCAGCTCACGGGGGGACTACCTATACGAGCAGTACTTC. This codes for CASSRGDYLYEQYF.

This chain joins TRBV5-1 and TRBJ2-7; a possible D gene is TRBD1 (6 bases). The V end lost 6 bases, the J end lost 0 bases, and 13 bases lay between the germline ends. From germline, CDR1 is SGHRS and CDR2 YFSETQ. CDR3 size: 14 residues. CDR3 residues: CASKTNRASYEQYF. In nucleotides, the CDR3 is TGCGCCAGCAAAACCAACAGGGCCTCCTACGAGCAGTACTTC.

V and J are TRBV27 and TRBJ2-6; D unclear. With 3 bases removed from V and 0 bases from J, the gap between germline ends came to 12 bases. This CDR3 spans 17 amino acids. CDR1 is MNHEY and CDR2 is SMNVEV in the germline V gene (reference sequence). CDR3 DNA sequence: TGTGCCAGCAGTTTTGGGTGGGAAAGCTCTGGGGCCAACGTCCTGACTTTC. This gives the protein CASSFGWESSGANVLTF.

The chain recombines TRBV29-1 with TRBJ2-1; D remains ambiguous. The CDR3 length is 10 residues. V was pared by 7 bases and J by 9 bases, with 10 bases between. The germline V gene encodes CDR1 SQVTM and CDR2 ANQGSEA. The CDR3: CSALGGEQFF. The CDR3 nucleotides read TGCAGCGCACTCGGTGGTGAGCAGTTCTTC.

The gene calls are TRBV4-2 and TRBJ2-5; perhaps TRBD2 as D (5 bases). This CDR3 is 16 amino acids long. Looked up from germline, CDR1 is LGHNA and CDR2 is YNFKEQ. Trimming took 0 bases from V and 0 from J, leaving 11 bases between them. The CDR3 loop is CASSQEVRGYQETQYF. The DNA for the CDR3 is TGTGCCAGCAGCCAAGAGGTCCGGGGATACCAAGAGACCCAGTACTTC.

The chain employs TRBV5-1 and TRBJ2-2; D is ambiguous. The V gene lost 4 bases and the J gene lost 3 bases, with 7 bases spanning the gap. This CDR3 is 13 amino acids long. The germline CDR1 and CDR2 sequences are SGHRS and YFSETQ. The CDR3 protein is CASSGIDTGELFF. The CDR3 DNA reads as TGCGCCAGCAGCGGGATCGACACCGGGGAGCTGTTTTTT.

On this clone: The junction and the germline gene differ at one end; a read error may be behind it. V gene TRBV11-3 combines with J gene TRBJ2-7; D is undetermined. Looked up from germline, CDR1 is SGHNT and CDR2 is YENEEA. The CDR3 contains 12 residues. CDR3 nucleotides: TGTGCCAGCAGCCTAGACGGCGACGAGCAGTACTTC. It codes for CASSLDGDEQYF.

The chain uses TRBV28 and TRBJ2-5; D may be TRBD1 or TRBD2 (6 bases each). This CDR3 has 17 amino acids. The V end lost 5 bases, the J end lost 7 bases, and 26 bases lay between the germline ends. In germline, CDR1 is MDHEN, CDR2 SYDVKM. This CDR3 reads CASSTEPTGTQRLTQYF. CDR3 sequence (DNA): TGTGCCAGCAGTACCGAACCCACAGGGACTCAAAGACTGACCCAGTACTTC. Full variable domain (missing parts from reference TRBV28 and TRBJ2-5): DVKVTQSSRYLVKRTGEKVFLECVQDMDHENMFWYRQDPGLGLRLIYFSYDVKMKEKGDIPEGYSVSREKKERFSLILESASTNQTSMYLCASSTEPTGTQRLTQYFGPGTRLLVL.

The chain uses TRBV10-3 and TRBJ1-2; D not resolved. CDR1 is ENHRY, CDR2 SYGVKD, per germline. The CDR3 is made up of 14 amino acids. V lost 6 bases to trimming and J lost 1 base, with 12 bases between them. The CDR3 coding sequence is TGTGCCATCAGCCCTAATGACGGTAACTATGGCTACACCTTC. Its protein is CAISPNDGNYGYTF.

CDR3 sequence (DNA): TGTGCCAGCAGCCCATCTGGGACTGAAGCTTTCTTT. Translating gives CASSPSGTEAFF. The genes are TRBV7-9 and TRBJ1-1; D ambiguous. The CDR3 runs to 12 residues. Deletions cut 5 bases from V and 5 bases from J, with 9 bases between. Germline assignment: CDR1 SEHNR and CDR2 FQNEAQ (reference sequence).

This clone has just one count. The chain employs TRBV27 and TRBJ2-1; TRBD1 or TRBD2 may be the D gene (5 bases each). The CDR3 is 17 amino acids. Looked up from germline, CDR1 is MNHEY and CDR2 is SMNVEV (reference sequence). V was clipped by 3 bases and J by 8 bases, with 23 bases between them. The CDR3, as DNA: TGTGCCAGCAGTTTGGGGTCTGGGCAGGGAGTCTTCCATGAGCAGTTCTTC. Translating gives CASSLGSGQGVFHEQFF.

The chain is built from TRBV7-9 and TRBJ2-1, with D possibly being TRBD2 (6 bases). The CDR3 spans 17 residues. The germline V gene has CDR1 SEHNR and CDR2 FQNEAQ (reference sequence). The V end lost 5 bases, the J end lost 7 bases, and 24 bases lay between the germline ends. CDR3 coding DNA: TGTGCCAGCAGCGCCCCTAAGGAGGGGATTCTTCGGAATGAGCAGTTCTTC. Amino acids: CASSAPKEGILRNEQFF.

V usage is TRBV27 and J usage is TRBJ1-5; D perhaps matches TRBD1 (5 bases). V was clipped by 5 bases and J by 7 bases, with 18 bases between them. The CDR3 contains 15 residues. Germline-derived CDR1 and CDR2 are MNHEY and SMNVEV (reference sequence). The DNA of the CDR3 is TGTGCCAGCAGTGAGGGGCGCGGGATATGGCAGCCCCAGCATTTT. It translates to CASSEGRGIWQPQHF.

V gene TRBV5-4 combines with J gene TRBJ1-1; D is undetermined. The V end was cut by 2 bases, the J end by 1 base, with 6 bases between. Germline-derived CDR1 and CDR2 are SGHNT and YYREEE (reference sequence). The CDR3 sequence is 13 residues long. DNA of the CDR3: TGTGCCAGCAGCTTATTGGAGAACACTGAAGCTTTCTTT. It is translated as CASSLLENTEAFF.

The gene calls are TRBV27 and TRBJ1-1; D might be TRBD1 (5 bases). Germline V lookup: CDR1 MNHEY, CDR2 SMNVEV (reference sequence). The germline V and J ends were trimmed by 3 bases and 2 bases, with 13 bases remaining between them. This CDR3 region has 15 residues. CDR3 region: CASSFRWGGNTEAFF. The CDR3 DNA sequence: TGTGCCAGCAGTTTTAGGTGGGGGGGAAACACTGAAGCTTTCTTT.

J is TRBJ2-7 and V is TRBV6-5; possible D gene TRBD2, 7 bases. V was cut by 2 bases and J by 5 bases, with 13 bases left in between. CDR3 size: 14 residues. Germline V gene lookup returns CDR1 MNHEY and CDR2 SVGAGI. In DNA form, the CDR3 reads TGTGCCAGCAGTTACCGGGGGGCTTCGGACGAGCAGTACTTC. This sequence encodes CASSYRGASDEQYF.

The chain employs TRBV5-1 and TRBJ1-2; 7 bases are a match to TRBD1. The CDR3 is 14 residues long. Per germline, CDR1 SGHRS and CDR2 YFSETQ. Trimming removed 5 bases from V and 8 bases from J; junction bases left unmatched: 12. CDR3 nucleotides: TGCGCCAGCAGTTCACCGGGACAGAGGGGCGGCTACACCTTC. It is translated as CASSSPGQRGGYTF. Based on the CDR3 plus reference TRBV5-1 and TRBJ1-2, the full variable domain is KAGVTQTPRYLIKTRGQQVTLSCSPISGHRSVSWYQQTPGQGLQFLFEYFSETQRNKGNFPGRFSGRQFSNSRSEMNVSTLELGDSALYLCASSSPGQRGGYTFGSGTRLTVV.

This clone was counted only a few times. The rearrangement links TRBV4-2 to TRBJ2-7; D unclear. V lost 1 base to trimming and J lost 3 bases, with 7 bases between them. The CDR3 loop spans 13 amino acids. CDR1 is LGHNA, CDR2 YNFKEQ, per germline. CDR3 coding DNA: TGTGCCAGCAGCCAAGGTGGGCACTACGAGCAGTACTTC. Its translation is CASSQGGHYEQYF.

The rearrangement joins TRBV6-5 to TRBJ2-7; D may be TRBD1 (5 bases). Germline V gives CDR1 MNHEY, CDR2 SVGAGI. There are 13 residues in the CDR3. V lost 4 bases and J lost 3, with 10 bases in between. CDR3 loop: CASSSQGIYEQYF. CDR3 in DNA: TGTGCCAGCAGTTCCCAGGGTATCTACGAGCAGTACTTC.

This chain links TRBV18 with TRBJ2-1, with 11 bases fitting TRBD2. The CDR3 spans 13 residues. V lost 9 bases to trimming and J lost 5 bases; unmatched junction nucleotides: 3. Germline V gene lookup returns CDR1 KGHSH and CDR2 LQKENI. The CDR3 here is CASGTSGDNEQFF. The CDR3 DNA reads as TGTGCCAGTGGGACTAGCGGTGACAATGAGCAGTTCTTC.

This clone was seen only once. V is TRBV15 and J is TRBJ1-4, with a weak D call TRBD1 (5 bases). The length of the CDR3 is 15 residues. Trimming removed 5 bases from V and 4 bases from J, with 14 bases in between. Germline assignment: CDR1 LNHNV and CDR2 YYDKDF (reference sequence). CDR3 nucleotides: TGTGCCACCAGCGCTTGGGGCCATAGTAATGAAAAACTGTTTTTT. It specifies CATSAWGHSNEKLFF.

The gene calls are TRBV6-1 and TRBJ1-4, with D possibly being TRBD1 (5 bases). Trimming stripped 3 bases from V and 3 bases from J, with 11 bases between. CDR3 length: 15 residues. Germline assignment: CDR1 MNHNS and CDR2 SASEGT. The CDR3 sequence: CASSEGGMANEKLFF. CDR3 DNA: TGTGCCAGCAGTGAGGGGGGGATGGCTAATGAAAAACTGTTTTTT.

This clone occurred once. The V and J genes are TRBV21-1 and TRBJ2-3; TRBD2 reflects the table's D call only, with no check against the DNA. TRBV21-1 is flagged as a pseudogene. CDR3 length equals 19 residues. The CDR3 spells CASSKVNVGGRIHTDTQYF. The CDR3 DNA follows: TGTGCCAGCAGCAAAGTTAATGTGGGCGGGAGGATCCACACAGATACGCAGTATTTT.

The chain employs TRBV5-1 and TRBJ2-1; unclear D gene. V was shortened by 0 bases and J by 0 bases, with 7 bases between the two germline ends. Germline CDR1 reads SGHRS; CDR2 reads YFSETQ. This CDR3 contains 15 residues. The CDR3 reads CASSLGGVSYNEQFF. CDR3 DNA sequence: TGCGCCAGCAGCTTGGGGGGTGTCTCCTACAATGAGCAGTTCTTC.

The chain couples TRBV5-1 to TRBJ1-4; D uncertain. CDR3 length: 17 residues. CDR1 is SGHRS, CDR2 YFSETQ, per germline. Between the trimmed V and J ends, which lost 2 bases and 8 bases, there was a span of 22 bases. CDR3 bases: TGCGCCAGCAGCTTCTCGCTTGGGCAATCAAACGGGGAAAAACTGTTTTTT. This encodes CASSFSLGQSNGEKLFF. Looking up the rest from reference TRBV5-1 and TRBJ1-4 gives the full variable domain: KAGVTQTPRYLIKTRGQQVTLSCSPISGHRSVSWYQQTPGQGLQFLFEYFSETQRNKGNFPGRFSGRQFSNSRSEMNVSTLELGDSALYLCASSFSLGQSNGEKLFFGSGTQLSVL.

This clone is a singleton in its sample. The V and J genes are TRBV4-3 and TRBJ2-1; 8 bases are a match to TRBD2. V lost 5 bases, J lost 8 bases, and 14 bases stayed unmatched. Germline-derived CDR1 and CDR2 are LGHNA and YSLEER. The CDR3 contains 16 residues. CDR3 DNA: TGCGCCAGCAGCAAATGGATTGCGGGAGGAAGGGATGAGCAGTTCTTC. Protein product: CASSKWIAGGRDEQFF.

The V and J genes are TRBV19 and TRBJ1-3; D is perhaps TRBD1 (6 bases). The CDR3 runs to 16 residues. V lost 5 bases and J 4 bases, leaving 18 bases between the germline ends. Germline CDR1 reads LNHDA; CDR2 reads SQIVND (reference sequence). The CDR3 DNA reads TGTGCCAGTAGTCCCCGCGGGGGCGCGAAAGGAAACACCATATATTTT. Protein sequence: CASSPRGGAKGNTIYF. The full variable domain, rest sourced from reference TRBV19 and TRBJ1-3, is DGGITQSPKYLFRKEGQNVTLSCEQNLNHDAMYWYRQDPGQGLRLIYYSQIVNDFQKGDIAEGYSVSREKKESFPLTVTSAQKNPTAFYLCASSPRGGAKGNTIYFGEGSWLTVV.

This chain connects TRBV4-3 to TRBJ2-6, with 7 bases that match TRBD1. Germline V gene sequence: CDR1 LGHNA, CDR2 YSLEER. With 4 bases clipped from V and 0 bases from J, the junction kept 6 bases outside the gene matches. This CDR3 is 17 amino acids long. CDR3 coding DNA: TGCGCCAGCAGCCCTGCTACAGGGGTCTCTGGGGCCAACGTCCTGACTTTC. It yields the protein CASSPATGVSGANVLTF.

The V gene is TRBV14, the J gene TRBJ1-1; D remains unclear. Germline CDR1 is SGHDN and CDR2 is FVKESK. This CDR3 contains 15 residues. V lost 0 bases to trimming and J lost 2 bases, with 10 bases between them. CDR3 nucleotides: TGTGCCAGCAGCCAAGATTGGAACAGCAACACTGAAGCTTTCTTT. It translates to CASSQDWNSNTEAFF.

This clone was found a few times. The V gene is TRBV11-2, the J gene TRBJ2-3, with TRBD2 matching 7 bases. Germline lookup yields CDR1 SGHAT and CDR2 FQNNGV. The CDR3 consists of 16 residues. The trim removed 5 bases at V and 3 bases at J, leaving 11 bases unmatched. CDR3 amino acids: CASSGSDLGGTDTQYF. The CDR3, as DNA: TGTGCCAGCAGCGGGTCAGATCTGGGAGGGACAGATACGCAGTATTTT.

This sequence joins TRBV5-4 and TRBJ2-5; 7 bases line up with TRBD1. J gave up 5 bases and V 2 bases, and 9 bases lay outside the gene matches. The CDR3 covers 15 residues. Germline lookup yields CDR1 SGHNT and CDR2 YYREEE (reference sequence). As DNA, the CDR3 is TGTGCCAGCAGCTTAGGACCTAAACAGGGGGAGACCCAGTACTTC. Protein sequence: CASSLGPKQGETQYF.

CDR3 residues: CATSRDLGREQYF. The CDR3 DNA follows: TGTGCCACCAGCAGAGATCTAGGGAGGGAGCAGTACTTC. The V call is TRBV15, the J call TRBJ2-7; D is possibly TRBD2 (6 bases). Germline V CDR1 and CDR2: LNHNV, YYDKDF (reference sequence). This CDR3 region has 13 residues. The germline V and J ends were trimmed by 0 bases and 7 bases, with 10 bases remaining between them.